This T cell receptor beta chain came from a study of T cells after yellow fever vaccination. A 5'RACE template-switching step, the method used to make TCR cDNA, added a universal primer site and UMIs. A single record per CDR3 protein comes from TCRdb applying MiXCR to the 5' RACE reads. This sample has hundreds of thousands of distinct CDR3 sequences; approximately 13% occur once, and the top ten carry 15%. Whole-study results and caveats: Only a minor proportion of clonotypes was detected across both CD4 and CD8 compartments. Within FACS-sorted repertoires, abundant clonotypes contaminating from the bulk population could be present. A weaker secondary response peaked on day 5, the primary on day 15.

The germline gives CDR1 SGHDT, CDR2 YYEEEE. Trimming removed 5 bases from V and 0 bases from J; junction bases left unmatched: 16. The CDR3 extends over 18 amino acids. A word on this clonotype: Its target is unknown.

This sample comprised PBMCs, obtained on the day of the yellow fever booster vaccination. The receptor was derived from a man aged 25-45 years who received the YFV17D yellow fever vaccine. The chain recombines TRBV5-6 with TRBJ2-7, with 8 bases that match TRBD1. The CDR3 DNA sequence: TGTGCCAGCAGACCCCGACAGGGGAGGTTTCCTAGCTCCTACGAGCAGTACTTC. The encoded protein is CASRPRQGRFPSSYEQYF.